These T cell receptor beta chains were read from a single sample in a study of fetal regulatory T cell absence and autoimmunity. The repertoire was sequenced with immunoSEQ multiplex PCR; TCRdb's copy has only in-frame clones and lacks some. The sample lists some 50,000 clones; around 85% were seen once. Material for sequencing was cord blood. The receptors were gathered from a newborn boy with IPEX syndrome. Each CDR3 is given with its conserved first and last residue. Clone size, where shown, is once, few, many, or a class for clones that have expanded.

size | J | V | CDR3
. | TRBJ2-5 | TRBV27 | CASSYLAGGVETQYF
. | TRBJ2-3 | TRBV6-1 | CASTLRLADTQYF
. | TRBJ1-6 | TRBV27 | CASSLSTAVLASPLHF
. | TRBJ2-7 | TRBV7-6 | CASSSSGREQYF
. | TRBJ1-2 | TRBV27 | CASSPGQGDYYGYTF
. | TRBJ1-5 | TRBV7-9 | CASSLGPGGNQPQHF
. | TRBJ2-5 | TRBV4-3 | CASSQGWGWGETQYF
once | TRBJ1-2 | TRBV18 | CASSPRGQGSYGYTF
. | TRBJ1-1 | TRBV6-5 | CASSYPSAGTEAFF
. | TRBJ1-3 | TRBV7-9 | CASAPPGGSSGNTIYF
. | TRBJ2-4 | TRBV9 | CASSVAAGLAKNIQYF
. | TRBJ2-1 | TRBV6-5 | CATSGSSYNEQFF
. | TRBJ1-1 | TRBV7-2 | CASSFNKISTEAFF
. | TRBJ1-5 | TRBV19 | CASSINSGMRPQHF
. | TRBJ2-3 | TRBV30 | CAWRGGSGGADTQYF
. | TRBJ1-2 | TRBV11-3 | CASSLRAQGGNYGYTF
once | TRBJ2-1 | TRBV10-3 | CAISASGRSYNEQFF
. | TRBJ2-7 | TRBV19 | CASSIATDSYEQYF